The entry below gives a single T cell receptor beta chain sequence along with its context. The germline V gene has CDR1 SGHRS and CDR2 YFSETQ. CDR3 length: 17 residues. With 4 bases clipped from V and 5 bases from J, the junction kept 14 bases outside the gene matches. This specimen belongs to a study of identical twins. Each CDR3 protein is one row after TCRdb ran MiXCR on the 5' RACE reads. The sample has 500,000 to 550,000 distinct CDR3 sequences, around 20% seen once. These data are also associated with another study on yellow fever vaccine responses in identical twins.

The V and J genes are TRBV5-1 and TRBJ2-2; 7 positions match TRBD1. This sequence originates from a woman between 18 and 29 years old in good health. The source material was CD4+ T cells sorted from blood. CDR3 amino acids: CASSEGRYRGDTGELFF. The CDR3 DNA reads TGCGCCAGCAGCGAGGGGCGCTACAGGGGAGATACCGGGGAGCTGTTTTTT.